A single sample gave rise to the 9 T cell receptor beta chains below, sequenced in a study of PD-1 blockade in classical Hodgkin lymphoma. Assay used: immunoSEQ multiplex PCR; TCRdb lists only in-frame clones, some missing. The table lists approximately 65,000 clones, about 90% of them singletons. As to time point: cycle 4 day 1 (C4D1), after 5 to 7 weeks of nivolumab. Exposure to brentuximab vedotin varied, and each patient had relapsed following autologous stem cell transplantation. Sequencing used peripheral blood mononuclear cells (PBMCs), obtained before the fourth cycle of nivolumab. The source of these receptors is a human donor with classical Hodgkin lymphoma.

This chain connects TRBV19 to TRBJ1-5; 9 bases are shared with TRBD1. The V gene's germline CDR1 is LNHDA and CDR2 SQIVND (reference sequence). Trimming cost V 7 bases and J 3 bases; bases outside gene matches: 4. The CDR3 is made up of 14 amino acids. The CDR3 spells CASNDRGFNQPQHF. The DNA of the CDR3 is TGTGCCAGTAATGACAGGGGGTTCAATCAGCCCCAGCATTTT.

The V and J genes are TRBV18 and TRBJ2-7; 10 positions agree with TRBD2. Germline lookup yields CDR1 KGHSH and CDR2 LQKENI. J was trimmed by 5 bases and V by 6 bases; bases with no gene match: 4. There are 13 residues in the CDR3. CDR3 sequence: CASSPLAGDEQYF. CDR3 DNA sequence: TGTGCCAGCTCGCCGCTAGCGGGGGACGAGCAGTACTTC.

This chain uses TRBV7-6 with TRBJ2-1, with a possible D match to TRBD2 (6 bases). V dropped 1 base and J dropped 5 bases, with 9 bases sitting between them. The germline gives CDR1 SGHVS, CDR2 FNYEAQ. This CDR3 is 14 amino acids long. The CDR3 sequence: CASSLVGLNNEQFF. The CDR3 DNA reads TGTGCCAGCAGCTTAGTGGGACTTAACAATGAGCAGTTCTTC.

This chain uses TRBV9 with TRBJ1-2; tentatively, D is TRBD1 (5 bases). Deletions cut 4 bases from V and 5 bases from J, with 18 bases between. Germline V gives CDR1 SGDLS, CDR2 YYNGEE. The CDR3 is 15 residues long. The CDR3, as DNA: TGTGCCAGCAGCACCCCAGTGGGGACGGGGTATGGCTACACCTTC. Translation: CASSTPVGTGYGYTF.

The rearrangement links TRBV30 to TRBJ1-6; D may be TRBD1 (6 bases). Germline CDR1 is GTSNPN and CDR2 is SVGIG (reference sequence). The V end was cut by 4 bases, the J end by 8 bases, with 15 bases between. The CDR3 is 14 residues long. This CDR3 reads CAWTLVRGDSPLHF. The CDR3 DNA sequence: TGTGCCTGGACACTCGTCAGGGGCGATTCACCCCTCCACTTT.

This CDR3 reads CASSPTGWNEQFF. CDR3 bases: TGTGCCAGCAGCCCCACAGGGTGGAATGAGCAGTTCTTC. The rearrangement joins TRBV7-2 to TRBJ2-1, with D possibly being TRBD1 (6 bases). V shed 5 bases and J shed 7 bases, with 12 bases lying between them. The CDR3 is 13 residues long. From germline, CDR1 is SGHTA and CDR2 FQGNSA.

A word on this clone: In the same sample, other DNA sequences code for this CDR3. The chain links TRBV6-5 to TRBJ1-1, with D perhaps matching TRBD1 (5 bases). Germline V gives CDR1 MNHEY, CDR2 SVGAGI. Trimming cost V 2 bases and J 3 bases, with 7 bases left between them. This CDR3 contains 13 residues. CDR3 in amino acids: CASSYLGDTEAFF. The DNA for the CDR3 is TGTGCCAGCAGTTACCTGGGGGACACTGAAGCTTTCTTT.

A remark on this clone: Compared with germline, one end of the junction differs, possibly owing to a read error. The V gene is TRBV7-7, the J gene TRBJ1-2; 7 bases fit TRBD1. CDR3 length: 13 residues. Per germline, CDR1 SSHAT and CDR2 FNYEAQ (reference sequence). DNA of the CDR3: TGTGCTAGCAGCCAGGGGGTTGTCTATGGCTACACCTTC. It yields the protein CASSQGVVYGYTF.

CDR3 nucleotides: TGTGCCAGCAGTTACCCCAATTCCGGGATCTATGGCTACACCTTC. Residues: CASSYPNSGIYGYTF. This chain joins TRBV6-6 and TRBJ1-2; D call uncertain. In germline, CDR1 is MNHNY, CDR2 SVGAGI (reference sequence). The length of the CDR3 is 15 residues. Trimming took 2 bases from V and 4 from J, leaving 14 bases between them.